This T cell receptor (beta chain) was identified during a study of OX40 agonist ivuxolimab in advanced cancers. TCRdb keeps only in-frame clones here, not all; method: immunoSEQ multiplex PCR. The sample lists tens of thousands of clones; roughly nine tenths were seen once. Germline V gene lookup returns CDR1 SNHLY and CDR2 FYNNEI. The CDR3 is made up of 16 amino acids. Losses at the gene ends were 1 base for V and 2 bases for J; bases not matched to a gene: 5. Sequences were derived from CD4+ or CD8+ T cells sorted from blood, sampled in a trial of the OX40 agonist ivuxolimab. This TCR was recovered from an adult with an advanced solid tumor such as melanoma, head and neck, liver or kidney cancer. The gene calls are TRBV2 and TRBJ2-5, with 9 positions matching TRBD1. The CDR3 loop reads CASSEGRGTGQETQYF. The CDR3 DNA follows: TGTGCCAGCAGTGAAGGGCGCGGGACAGGGCAAGAGACCCAGTACTTC.